This T cell receptor beta chain was retrieved from a study of long-term antiretroviral therapy in people with HIV. Study outcomes and limitations: Once patients were on ART, diversity went higher but still fell short of transplant donor controls.

The assay used was immunoSEQ (version v3.0), run at survey level. Sequencing used immunoSEQ multiplex PCR; TCRdb keeps in-frame clones, though not all of them. Among tens of thousands of clones listed, around nine tenths were seen once. A note on this clone: Its antigen is not identified. An end of the junction differs from the germline gene, which may be a read error.

Germline loops: CDR1 WNHNN, CDR2 SYGVQD (reference sequence). The CDR3 runs to 16 residues. The V call is TRBV10-1, the J call TRBJ2-5; the match to TRBD1 covers 8 bases. The sequences come from unsorted PBMCs, collected 0.1 years before starting antiretroviral therapy. This sequence originates from a woman in her forties or fifties with HIV. The CDR3 loop reads CARSEGTGGNQETQYF. Written as DNA, the CDR3 is TGCGCCAGAAGTGAAGGTACAGGGGGGAACCAAGAGACCCAGTACTTC.